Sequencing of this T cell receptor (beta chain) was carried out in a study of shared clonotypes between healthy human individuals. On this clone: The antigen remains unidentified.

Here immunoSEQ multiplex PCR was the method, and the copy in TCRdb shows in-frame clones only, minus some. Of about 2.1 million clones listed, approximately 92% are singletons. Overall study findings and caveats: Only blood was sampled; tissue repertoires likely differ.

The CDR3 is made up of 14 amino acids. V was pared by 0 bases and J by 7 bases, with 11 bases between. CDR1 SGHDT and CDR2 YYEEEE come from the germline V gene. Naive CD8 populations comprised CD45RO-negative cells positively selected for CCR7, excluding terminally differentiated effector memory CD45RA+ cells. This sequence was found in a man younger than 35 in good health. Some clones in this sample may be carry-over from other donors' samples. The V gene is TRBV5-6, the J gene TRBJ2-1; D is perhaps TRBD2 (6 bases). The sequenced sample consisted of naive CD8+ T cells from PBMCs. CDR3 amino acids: CASSLGNGGNEQFF. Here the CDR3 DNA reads TGTGCCAGCAGCTTGGGAAATGGAGGGAATGAGCAGTTCTTC.